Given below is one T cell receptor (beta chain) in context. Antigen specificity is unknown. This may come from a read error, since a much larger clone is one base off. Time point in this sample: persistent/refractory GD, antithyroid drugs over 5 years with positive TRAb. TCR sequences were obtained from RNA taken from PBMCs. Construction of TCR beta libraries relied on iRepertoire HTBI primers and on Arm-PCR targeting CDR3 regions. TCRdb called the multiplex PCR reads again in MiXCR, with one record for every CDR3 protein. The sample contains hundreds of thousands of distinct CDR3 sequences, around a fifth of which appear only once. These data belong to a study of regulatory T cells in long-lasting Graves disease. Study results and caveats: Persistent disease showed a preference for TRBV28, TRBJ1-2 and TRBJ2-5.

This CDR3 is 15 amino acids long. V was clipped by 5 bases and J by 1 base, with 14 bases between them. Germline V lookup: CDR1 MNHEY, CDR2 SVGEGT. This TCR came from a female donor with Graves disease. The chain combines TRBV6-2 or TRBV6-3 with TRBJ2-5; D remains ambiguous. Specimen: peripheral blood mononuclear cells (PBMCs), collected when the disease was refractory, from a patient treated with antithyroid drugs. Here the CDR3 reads CASSDAPLRQETQYF. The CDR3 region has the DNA TGTGCCAGCAGTGACGCCCCACTCCGCCAAGAGACCCAGTACTTC.